The clone carrying this T cell receptor (beta chain) has only a few counts. What it binds is not known. Little can be read into the size of this beta chain, an off-target read in a library designed for alpha chains. Time point here: sample taken at primary tumor resection. The CDR3 spans 12 residues. The V gene's germline CDR1 is SGHRS and CDR2 YFSETQ. V was pared by 6 bases and J by 1 base, with 5 bases between. This sample was taken from a study of spatial heterogeneity in lung cancer. One entry per CDR3 protein results from TCRdb running MiXCR on the 5' RACE reads. Of 15,000 to 20,000 distinct CDR3 sequences detected, 8.5% to 10% appear once; the ten largest clones hold about a fifth. Study results and caveats: In tumors, expanded intratumoral alpha and beta TCR counts tracked mutation counts.

The TCR comes from a female donor with early-stage non-small cell lung cancer. The specimen comprised lung tumor tissue, sampled at surgery. The chain combines TRBV5-1 with TRBJ1-3, with unresolved D. The chain's CDR3 is CASTGSGNTIYF. The CDR3 nucleotides read TGCGCCAGCACAGGATCTGGAAACACCATATATTTT.